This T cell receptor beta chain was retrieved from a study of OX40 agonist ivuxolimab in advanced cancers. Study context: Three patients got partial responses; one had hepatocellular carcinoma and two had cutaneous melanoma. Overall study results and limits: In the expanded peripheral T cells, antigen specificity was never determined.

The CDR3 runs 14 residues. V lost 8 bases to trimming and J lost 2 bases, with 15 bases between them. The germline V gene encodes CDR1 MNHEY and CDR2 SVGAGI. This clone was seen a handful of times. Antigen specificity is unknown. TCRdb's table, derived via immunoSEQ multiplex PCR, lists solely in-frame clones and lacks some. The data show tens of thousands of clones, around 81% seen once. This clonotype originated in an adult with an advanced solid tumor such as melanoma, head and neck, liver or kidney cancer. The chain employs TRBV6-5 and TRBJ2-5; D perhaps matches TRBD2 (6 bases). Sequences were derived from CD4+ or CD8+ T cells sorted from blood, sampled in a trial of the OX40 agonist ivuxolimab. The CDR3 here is CASRGLAWQETQYF. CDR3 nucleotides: TGTGCCAGCCGGGGCCTAGCGTGGCAAGAGACCCAGTACTTC.